Many counts were recorded for the clone carrying this TCR beta chain. This sample is part of a study of T-cell memory formation after mild COVID-19. Each CDR3 protein gets one entry after TCRdb re-called the 5' RACE reads with MiXCR. The repertoire has fewer than 300,000 distinct CDR3 sequences, around 17% of them found once; the top ten carry about 21%. Trimming removed 4 bases from V and 9 bases from J; junction bases left unmatched: 13. CDR3 length: 15 residues. The germline V gene encodes CDR1 SQVTM and CDR2 ANQGSEA. V and J are TRBV29-1 and TRBJ2-1, with 9 bases matching TRBD2. The sequenced sample was PBMCs or a T cell subset sorted from them (not recorded which). The TCR was taken from a man between 18 and 35 years old who had mild COVID-19 (a few samples of this study predate the infection). Cell type and time point are not known. Here the CDR3 DNA reads TGCAGCGTTGGGTCTAGCGGGGCGGTCAGGATTGAGCAGTTCTTC. The encoded protein is CSVGSSGAVRIEQFF.